The 7 T cell receptor beta chains in this list originate from one sample, sequenced in a study of blood T cell repertoires in COVID-19. Measured with immunoSEQ multiplex PCR; TCRdb has only the in-frame clones, and not every one. This table has about 190,000 clones, around 80% appearing once. The material sequenced was peripheral blood. The origin of the receptors is a woman older than 75 with active or convalescent COVID-19.

The chain combines TRBV7-2 with TRBJ2-2, with 8 nucleotides matching TRBD1. The CDR3 has 15 amino acids. Germline CDR1 SGHTA, CDR2 FQGNSA. Trimming took 5 bases from V and 5 from J; bases not matched to a gene: 7. CDR3 sequence (DNA): TGTGCCAGCAGCCCGTGGAGACAGGGGACCGGGGAGCTGTTTTTT. Its protein product is CASSPWRQGTGELFF.

V and J are TRBV7-2 and TRBJ2-2; tentatively, D is TRBD2 (5 bases). This CDR3 spans 15 amino acids. Germline lookup yields CDR1 SGHTA and CDR2 FQGNSA. V dropped 5 bases and J dropped 2 bases, with 12 bases sitting between them. CDR3 DNA sequence: TGTGCCAGCAGCCCGCTAGCTACTAACACCGGGGAGCTGTTTTTT. This gives the protein CASSPLATNTGELFF.

The V call is TRBV6-2 or TRBV6-3, the J call TRBJ1-1; tentatively, D is TRBD1 (6 bases). There are 15 residues in the CDR3. Germline values: CDR1 MNHEY, CDR2 SVGEGT. The V gene lost 6 bases and the J gene lost 2 bases, with 16 bases spanning the gap. CDR3 nucleotides: TGTGCCAGCAGCAACCTACAGGGAAGTAACACTGAAGCTTTCTTT. Translated, it gives CASSNLQGSNTEAFF.

This chain links TRBV2 with TRBJ2-2, with a weak D call TRBD1 (6 bases). Germline CDR1 SNHLY, CDR2 FYNNEI. V lost 1 base to trimming and J lost 10 bases, with 7 bases between them. The CDR3 runs to 12 residues. Here the CDR3 DNA reads TGTGCCAGCAGTGAAGGGGGGCTGGAGCTGTTTTTT. Its translation: CASSEGGLELFF.

This chain's CDR3 is CASSEQGEETQYF. The CDR3 DNA follows: TGCGCCAGCAGCGAACAGGGTGAAGAGACCCAGTACTTC. V gene TRBV4-1 combines with J gene TRBJ2-5; tentatively, D is TRBD1 (6 bases). CDR3 length equals 13 residues. Deletions cut 5 bases from V and 3 bases from J, with 10 bases between. The germline V gene has CDR1 MGHRA and CDR2 YSYEKL.

A word on this clone: A single base separates this from a much larger clone, so it may be a read error. Other DNA sequences in this specimen translate into the identical CDR3. The chain recombines TRBV3-1 (or the pseudogene TRBV3-2) with TRBJ2-7, with D possibly matching TRBD2 (6 bases). This CDR3 spans 12 amino acids. In germline, CDR1 is LGHDT, CDR2 YNNKEL (reference sequence). V was trimmed by 1 base and J by 7 bases, leaving 8 bases between them. The CDR3: CASSQVRGEQYF. The CDR3 nucleotides are TGTGCCAGCAGCCAAGTTCGGGGGGAGCAGTACTTC.

The chain carries TRBV5-8 and TRBJ1-2, with D tentatively TRBD1 (5 bases). Germline V gives CDR1 SGHTS, CDR2 YDEGEE. The germline V and J ends were trimmed by 0 bases and 5 bases, with 11 bases remaining between them. The CDR3 extends over 14 amino acids. Here the CDR3 DNA reads TGTGCCAGCAGCTTGGGAACCCCAGGGTATGGCTACACCTTC. It is translated as CASSLGTPGYGYTF.